This T cell receptor beta chain was sequenced for a study of CD8 T cells in Susac syndrome. About 0.5 to 1 ug RNA was reverse transcribed with random hexamers. The immunoSEQ assay covered 54 Vbeta and 13 Jbeta segments for CDR3. TCRdb analysed the immunoSEQ multiplex PCR reads with MiXCR anew, one entry per CDR3 protein. The sample consists of almost 450,000 distinct CDR3 sequences, 85% of them appearing once. TCR beta was sequenced from blood CD8+ and CD4+ T cells. It was treatment-naive patients with stable or active relapsing-remitting disease who made up the multiple sclerosis controls. CD8+ and CD4+ T cells were negatively isolated; TEMRA cells were FACS-enriched. The CDR3 covers 16 residues. CDR1 MNHEY and CDR2 SVGAGI come from the germline V gene. The V and J ends lost 3 bases and 6 bases, in that order; junction bases with no gene match: 4.

Specimen: CD8+ T cells from PBMCs. This receptor was obtained from a human donor with multiple sclerosis. The chain uses TRBV6-5 and TRBJ2-1; 14 nucleotides align to TRBD2. Written as DNA, the CDR3 is TGTGCCAGCAGTTATGGGACTAGCGGGAGTCTCAATGAGCAGTTCTTC. It codes for CASSYGTSGSLNEQFF.